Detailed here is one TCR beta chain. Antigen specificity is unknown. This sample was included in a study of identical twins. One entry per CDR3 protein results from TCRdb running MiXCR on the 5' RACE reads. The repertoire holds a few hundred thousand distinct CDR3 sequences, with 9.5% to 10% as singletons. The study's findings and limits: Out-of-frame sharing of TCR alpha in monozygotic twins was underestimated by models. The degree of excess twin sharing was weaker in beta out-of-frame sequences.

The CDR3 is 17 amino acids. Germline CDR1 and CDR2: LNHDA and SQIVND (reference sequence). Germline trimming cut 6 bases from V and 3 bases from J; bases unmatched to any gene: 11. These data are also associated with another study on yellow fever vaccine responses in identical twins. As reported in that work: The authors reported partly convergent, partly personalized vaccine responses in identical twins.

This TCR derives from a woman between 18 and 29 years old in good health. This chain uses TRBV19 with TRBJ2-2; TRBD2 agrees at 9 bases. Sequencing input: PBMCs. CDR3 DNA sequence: TGTGCCAGTAGACCAGCTAGCGGGATAACGTACACCGGGGAGCTGTTTTTT. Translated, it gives CASRPASGITYTGELFF. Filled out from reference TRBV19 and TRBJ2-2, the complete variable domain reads DGGITQSPKYLFRKEGQNVTLSCEQNLNHDAMYWYRQDPGQGLRLIYYSQIVNDFQKGDIAEGYSVSREKKESFPLTVTSAQKNPTAFYLCASRPASGITYTGELFFGEGSRLTVL.